A single sample gave rise to the 14 T cell receptor beta chains below, sequenced in a study of blood T cell repertoires in COVID-19. Sequencing was performed with immunoSEQ multiplex PCR; in TCRdb, only in-frame clones are kept and a portion is missing. The data contain around 70,000 clones, more than 90% of them singletons. The sequenced sample was peripheral blood. The receptor source for this set is a man in his fifties or sixties with acute or convalescent COVID-19.

This clone came up once. The chain carries TRBV7-8 and TRBJ1-3; a possible D gene is TRBD1 (6 bases). Trimming stripped 7 bases from V and 4 bases from J, with 11 bases between. CDR3 length: 13 amino acids. Germline V lookup: CDR1 SGHVS, CDR2 FQNEAQ. CDR3 sequence reads: CASTNREGNTIYF. DNA of the CDR3: TGTGCCAGCACCAACAGGGAAGGAAACACCATATATTTT. Full variable domain (outside the CDR3, taken from reference TRBV7-8 and TRBJ1-3): GAGVSQSPRYKVAKRGQDVALRCDPISGHVSLFWYQQALGQGPEFLTYFQNEAQLDKSGLPSDRFFAERPEGSVSTLKIQRTQQEDSAVYLCASTNREGNTIYFGEGSWLTVV.

The J gene is TRBJ2-1, the V gene TRBV9, with TRBD2 identical over 8 bases. The germline gives CDR1 SGDLS, CDR2 YYNGEE. The CDR3 consists of 17 residues. Losses at the gene ends were 1 base for V and 2 bases for J; bases not matched to a gene: 8. The CDR3 sequence: CASSVSRDGGAYNEQFF. CDR3 bases: TGTGCCAGCAGCGTATCTCGGGACGGGGGGGCCTACAATGAGCAGTTCTTC.

In its sample, this clone was seen once. V is TRBV3-1 (or the pseudogene TRBV3-2) and J is TRBJ2-3; D remains ambiguous. Germline-derived CDR1 and CDR2 are LGHDT and YNNKEL (reference sequence). Trimming removed 6 bases from V and 1 base from J, with 5 bases in between. The CDR3 runs 12 residues. Here the CDR3 DNA reads TGTGCCAGCAGACACGGCACAGATACGCAGTATTTT. This gives the protein CASRHGTDTQYF.

This chain joins TRBV19 and TRBJ2-3; 11 nucleotides agree with TRBD2. Germline V CDR1 and CDR2: LNHDA, SQIVND (reference sequence). The CDR3 length is 16 residues. After removal of 5 bases from V and 1 base from J, the junction contained 5 bases not matched to a gene. The CDR3 coding sequence is TGTGCCAGTAGTGGAGGGGGACTAGCGGGCACAGATACGCAGTATTTT. Protein: CASSGGGLAGTDTQYF.

The rearrangement joins TRBV5-1 to TRBJ2-6; possible D gene TRBD1, 7 bases. Germline assignment: CDR1 SGHRS and CDR2 YFSETQ. The CDR3 consists of 19 residues. V was pared by 4 bases and J by 2 bases, with 22 bases between. CDR3 bases: TGCGCCAGCAGCACCGCTTGGGGGGCAGGGGGAGCTGGGGCCAACGTCCTGACTTTC. This sequence encodes CASSTAWGAGGAGANVLTF.

V usage is TRBV6-5 and J usage is TRBJ2-6, with 7 bases matching TRBD1. The junction had 3 bases not matched to a gene; V was cut back by 5 bases and J by 2 bases. Per the germline V gene, CDR1 is MNHEY and CDR2 is SVGAGI. CDR3 length: 15 amino acids. The CDR3 reads CASSKDRTGANVLTF. In DNA form, the CDR3 reads TGTGCCAGCAGTAAGGACAGGACTGGGGCCAACGTCCTGACTTTC.

The rearrangement links TRBV5-8 to TRBJ1-3; the match to TRBD1 covers 8 bases. Germline V lookup: CDR1 SGHTS, CDR2 YDEGEE. CDR3 length: 15 residues. V shed 0 bases, J shed 2 bases, and the junction held 1 base outside the gene matches. In nucleotides, the CDR3 is TGTGCCAGCAGCTTGGTACAGGGGGCTGGAAACACCATATATTTT. Its protein is CASSLVQGAGNTIYF.

The chain has TRBV2 and TRBJ1-1; TRBD1 is a possible D gene (5 bases). CDR1 SNHLY and CDR2 FYNNEI come from the germline V gene. There are 15 residues in the CDR3. Trimming removed 8 bases from V and 4 bases from J, with 20 bases in between. In DNA, the CDR3 is TGTGCCAGCTCCCAGGACTCCTACGGGGGCACTGAAGCTTTCTTT. Protein: CASSQDSYGGTEAFF.

The chain links TRBV5-1 to TRBJ2-1; the match to TRBD1 covers 10 bases. Germline assignment: CDR1 SGHRS and CDR2 YFSETQ. J gave up 5 bases and V 0 bases, and 8 bases lay outside the gene matches. The CDR3 runs 17 residues. CDR3 in DNA: TGCGCCAGCAGCTTGGGGCCTACCGGGACAGGGGACAATGAGCAGTTCTTC. Translated: CASSLGPTGTGDNEQFF.

This chain connects TRBV7-9 to TRBJ2-3; D unclear. Trimming pared 2 bases from V and 6 bases from J, leaving 6 bases between. Germline V lookup: CDR1 SEHNR, CDR2 FQNEAQ (reference sequence). The CDR3 totals 12 residues. The DNA for the CDR3 is TGTGCCAGCAGCTTAACCGGGGATACGCAGTATTTT. Its translation is CASSLTGDTQYF. Filled out from reference TRBV7-9 and TRBJ2-3, the complete variable domain reads DTGVSQNPRHKITKRGQNVTFRCDPISEHNRLYWYRQTLGQGPEFLTYFQNEAQLEKSRLLSDRFSAERPKGSFSTLEIQRTEQGDSAMYLCASSLTGDTQYFGPGTRLTVL.

The chain couples TRBV10-2 to TRBJ2-3; 8 bases are shared with TRBD2. The length of the CDR3 is 16 residues. Germline CDR1 is WSHSY and CDR2 is SAAADI. Trimming at V came to 6 bases and at J to 4 bases, leaving 12 bases not matched to a gene. CDR3 DNA: TGCGCCAGCAGCAATTTACCGGGAGGGACGGCAGATACGCAGTATTTT. This gives the protein CASSNLPGGTADTQYF.

The chain is built from TRBV4-3 and TRBJ2-1, with 10 bases that match TRBD2. CDR1 is LGHNA and CDR2 is YSLEER in the germline V gene. The CDR3 is made up of 15 amino acids. Trimming removed 0 bases from V and 10 bases from J; junction bases left unmatched: 6. This CDR3 reads CASSQDGNSGGEQFF. CDR3 in DNA: TGCGCCAGCAGCCAAGATGGAAATAGCGGGGGGGAGCAGTTCTTC.

In DNA form, the CDR3 reads TGTGCCAGCACCAGACTAGCGGGAGGACGGTACAATGAGCAGTTCTTC. It encodes CASTRLAGGRYNEQFF. The J gene is TRBJ2-1, the V gene TRBV7-8, with 13 positions matching TRBD2. Germline V gives CDR1 SGHVS, CDR2 FQNEAQ. After removal of 7 bases from V and 4 bases from J, the junction contained 7 bases not matched to a gene. This CDR3 spans 16 amino acids.

This clone was picked up one time. J is TRBJ1-1 and V is TRBV20-1; 7 bases line up with TRBD1. This CDR3 comprises 13 residues. V shed 3 bases, J shed 4 bases, and the junction held 5 bases outside the gene matches. The germline CDR1 and CDR2 sequences are DFQATT and SNEGSKA (reference sequence). This chain's CDR3 is CSASNRGLTEAFF. CDR3 nucleotide sequence: TGCAGTGCTAGTAACAGGGGCCTCACTGAAGCTTTCTTT.